This T cell receptor (beta chain) was recovered during a study of blood T cell repertoires in COVID-19. CDR1 is MRHNA, CDR2 SNTAGT, per germline. V lost 5 bases to trimming and J lost 2 bases; unmatched junction nucleotides: 4. This CDR3 is built from 15 residues. The data were produced by immunoSEQ multiplex PCR, yet TCRdb's version contains in-frame clones alone and is incomplete. Of approximately 28,000 clones listed, around 93% were seen once; the top ten hold roughly 2.8%. This chain connects TRBV6-4 to TRBJ2-3; 10 bases line up with TRBD2. Sequences were obtained from peripheral blood. The clonotype was recovered from a human donor in a cohort sampled during active COVID-19. The CDR3, as DNA: TGTGCCAGCAGTCGAGCGGGGGGGTACACAGATACGCAGTATTTT. It codes for CASSRAGGYTDTQYF.